This is a list of T cell receptor beta chains from one sample in a study of T cell responses to AZD1222 COVID-19 vaccine. Generated by immunoSEQ multiplex PCR, the TCRdb table keeps only in-frame clones and is missing some. Among around 130,000 clones listed, approximately 85% were seen once. Sequencing used peripheral blood, obtained on day 0 of AZD1222 vaccination. The source is an adult in good health. CDR3s include the opening cysteine and the closing phenylalanine or tryptophan. A D gene is named only where the DNA matches it firmly. Size tells how often a clone was seen (once, few, many) or the class of an expanded clone, and some rows leave it out.

>TRBD1|TRBJ1-1|TRBV6-6|.
CASSHRTGGAKGNTEAFF
TGTGCCAGCAGTCATAGGACAGGGGGCGCTAAGGGGAACACTGAAGCTTTCTTT
>.|TRBJ2-3|TRBV6-2/TRBV6-3|.
CASSRDNLADTQYF
TGTGCCAGCAGTAGGGACAATTTGGCAGATACGCAGTATTTT
>.|TRBJ2-6|TRBV7-2|.
CASSLEPGANVLTF
TGTGCCAGCAGCTTAGAGCCTGGGGCCAACGTCCTGACTTTC
>.|TRBJ2-5|TRBV28|.
CASSSGGARETQYF
TGTGCCAGCAGTTCAGGGGGGGCGAGGGAGACCCAGTACTTC
>TRBD1|TRBJ1-5|TRBV19|few
CASSTLPGQGNQPQHF
TGTGCCAGTAGTACGCTTCCGGGACAGGGTAATCAGCCCCAGCATTTT
>.|TRBJ1-3|TRBV5-8|.
CASSLKDSGNTIYF
TGTGCCAGCAGCTTGAAGGATTCTGGAAACACCATATATTTT
>.|TRBJ2-1|TRBV19|few
CASSMAEYNEQFF
TGTGCCAGTAGCATGGCGGAGTACAATGAGCAGTTCTTC
>.|TRBJ1-4|TRBV30|.
CAWSPPLAANEKLFF
TGTGCCTGGAGTCCCCCATTGGCTGCTAATGAAAAACTGTTTTTT
>TRBD2|TRBJ2-3|TRBV7-3|.
CASSPLLAGSTDTQYF
TGTGCCAGCAGCCCCCTGCTAGCGGGAAGCACAGATACGCAGTATTTT
>.|TRBJ2-3|TRBV19|.
CASSGDEAGATDTQYF
TGTGCCAGTAGCGGGGACGAGGCAGGGGCGACAGATACGCAGTATTTT
>TRBD1|TRBJ1-3|TRBV7-8|few
CASSRPGTGLGSGNTIYF
TGTGCCAGCAGTCGTCCCGGGACAGGGTTGGGCTCTGGAAACACCATATATTTT
>.|TRBJ1-1|TRBV6-2/TRBV6-3|few
CASSYSIEAEAFF
TGTGCCAGCAGTTACTCGATAGAGGCTGAAGCTTTCTTT
>TRBD2|TRBJ2-7|TRBV10-1|few
CATPGLAHLGYRYEQYF
TGCGCCACCCCGGGACTAGCGCATTTAGGGTATAGGTACGAGCAGTACTTC
>.|TRBJ2-7|TRBV27|.
CASSFHGVVPTYEQYF
TGTGCCAGCAGTTTTCACGGGGTTGTACCCACCTACGAGCAGTACTTC
>.|TRBJ1-2|TRBV12-1|.
CASSFAGTGDGYTF
TGTGCCAGCAGCTTTGCCGGGACAGGGGATGGCTACACCTTC
>TRBD1|TRBJ2-7|TRBV25-1|.
CASSGVTRDRGIYEQYF
TGTGCCAGCAGTGGGGTGACCCGGGACAGGGGAATCTACGAGCAGTACTTC
>.|TRBJ2-1|TRBV6-2/TRBV6-3|.
CASSTRERGGYNEQFF
TGTGCCAGCAGTACTCGGGAAAGAGGAGGGTACAATGAGCAGTTCTTC
>TRBD2|TRBJ2-5|TRBV11-2|.
CASSRGGPHQETQYF
TGTGCCAGCAGCCGGGGGGGCCCTCACCAAGAGACCCAGTACTTC
>TRBD1|TRBJ1-1|TRBV5-6|few
CASSLGQGAAVAFF
TGTGCCAGCAGCTTGGGACAGGGCGCGGCAGTGGCTTTCTTT
>TRBD2|TRBJ2-3|TRBV3-1/TRBV3-2|.
CASSALSGGTDTQYF
TGTGCCAGCAGCGCCCTAAGCGGGGGTACAGATACGCAGTATTTT